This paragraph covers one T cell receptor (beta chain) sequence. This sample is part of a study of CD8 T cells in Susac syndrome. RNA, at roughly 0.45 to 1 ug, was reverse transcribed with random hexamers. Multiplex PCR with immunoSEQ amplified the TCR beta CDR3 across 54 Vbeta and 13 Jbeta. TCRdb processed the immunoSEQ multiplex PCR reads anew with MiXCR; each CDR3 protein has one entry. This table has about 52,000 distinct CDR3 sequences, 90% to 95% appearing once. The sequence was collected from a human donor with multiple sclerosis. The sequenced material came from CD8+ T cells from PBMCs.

This CDR3 is CASSLVGRAANEKLFF. CDR3 sequence (DNA): TGTGCCAGCAGCTTAGTCGGGAGGGCGGCTAATGAAAAACTGTTTTTT. The chain combines TRBV7-9 with TRBJ1-4; no firm D call. The ends were cut back, 1 base at V and 3 bases at J, with 12 bases in the middle. The V gene's germline CDR1 is SEHNR and CDR2 FQNEAQ (reference sequence). The CDR3 sequence is 16 residues long.